This T cell receptor (beta chain) came from a study of blood T cell repertoires in COVID-19. Libraries were prepared by immunoSEQ multiplex PCR; TCRdb keeps only in-frame clonotypes and omits some of them. The data hold 65,000 to 95,000 clones, with around 80% observed a single time. The Seattle patients, enrolled during active infection, were followed longitudinally. This clone was observed a few times. Per germline, CDR1 MNHEY and CDR2 SVGAGI. CDR3 length: 16 amino acids. Trimming shortened V by 0 bases and J by 3 bases, and 15 bases separated the two germline ends. The specimen sequenced was peripheral blood. The chain has TRBV6-5 and TRBJ2-7; the D gene is possibly TRBD1 (6 bases). The sequence was collected from a man between 60 and 75 years old with COVID-19, enrolled during active disease. CDR3 loop: CASSYSSLGQGYEQYF. CDR3 coding DNA: TGTGCCAGCAGTTACTCGTCTTTGGGACAAGGCTACGAGCAGTACTTC.